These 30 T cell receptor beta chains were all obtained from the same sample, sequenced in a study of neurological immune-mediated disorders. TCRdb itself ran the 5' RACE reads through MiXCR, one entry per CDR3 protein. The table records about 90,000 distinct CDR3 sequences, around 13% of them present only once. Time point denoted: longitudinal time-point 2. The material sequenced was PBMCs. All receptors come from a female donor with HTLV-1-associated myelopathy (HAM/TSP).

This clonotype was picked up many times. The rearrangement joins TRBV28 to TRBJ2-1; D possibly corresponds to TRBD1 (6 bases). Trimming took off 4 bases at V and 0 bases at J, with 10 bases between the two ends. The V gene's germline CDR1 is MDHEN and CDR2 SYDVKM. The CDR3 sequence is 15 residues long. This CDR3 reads CASSSDRSSYNEQFF. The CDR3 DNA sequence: TGTGCCAGCAGTTCTGACAGGAGCTCCTACAATGAGCAGTTCTTC.

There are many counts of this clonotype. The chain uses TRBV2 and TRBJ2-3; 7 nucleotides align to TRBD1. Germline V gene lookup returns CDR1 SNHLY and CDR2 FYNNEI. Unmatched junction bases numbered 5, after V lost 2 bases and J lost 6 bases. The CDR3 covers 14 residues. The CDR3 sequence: CASSEKGTADTQYF. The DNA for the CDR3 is TGTGCCAGCAGTGAAAAAGGGACAGCCGATACGCAGTATTTT.

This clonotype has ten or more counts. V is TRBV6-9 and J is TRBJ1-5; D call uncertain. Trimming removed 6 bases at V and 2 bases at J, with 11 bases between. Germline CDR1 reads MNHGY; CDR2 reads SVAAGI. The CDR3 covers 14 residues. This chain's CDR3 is CASSLAPGNQPQHF. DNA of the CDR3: TGTGCCAGCAGCCTTGCACCTGGCAATCAGCCCCAGCATTTT.

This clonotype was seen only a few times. The CDR3 DNA reads as TGCAGCGCTAGGACAGGGGGTTTTGGACCCCAGCATTTT. This translates into CSARTGGFGPQHF. The chain combines TRBV29-1 with TRBJ1-5, with 10 bases lining up with TRBD1. From germline, CDR1 is SQVTM and CDR2 ANQGSEA. CDR3 length equals 13 residues. Trimming took 7 bases from V and 10 from J; bases not matched to a gene: 10. The whole variable domain, filled in from reference TRBV29-1 and TRBJ1-5, reads SAVISQKPSRDICQRGTSLTIQCQVDSQVTMMFWYRQQPGQSLTLIATANQGSEATYESGFVIDKFPISRPNLTFSTLTVSNMSPEDSSIYLCSARTGGFGPQHFGDGTRLSIL.

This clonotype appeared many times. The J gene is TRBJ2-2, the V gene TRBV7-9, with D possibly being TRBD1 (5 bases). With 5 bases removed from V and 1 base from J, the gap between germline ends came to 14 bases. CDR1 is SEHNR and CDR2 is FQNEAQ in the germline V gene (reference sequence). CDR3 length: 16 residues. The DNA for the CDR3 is TGTGCCAGCAGCGACGAAGACAGAAAGAACACCGGGGAGCTGTTTTTT. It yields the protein CASSDEDRKNTGELFF.

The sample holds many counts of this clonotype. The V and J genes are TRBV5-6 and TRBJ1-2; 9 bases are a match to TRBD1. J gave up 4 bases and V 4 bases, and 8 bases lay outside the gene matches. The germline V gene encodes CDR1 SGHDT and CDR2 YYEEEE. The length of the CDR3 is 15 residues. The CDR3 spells CASSPRDRAGYGYTF. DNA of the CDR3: TGTGCCAGCAGCCCGAGGGACAGGGCGGGCTATGGCTACACCTTC.

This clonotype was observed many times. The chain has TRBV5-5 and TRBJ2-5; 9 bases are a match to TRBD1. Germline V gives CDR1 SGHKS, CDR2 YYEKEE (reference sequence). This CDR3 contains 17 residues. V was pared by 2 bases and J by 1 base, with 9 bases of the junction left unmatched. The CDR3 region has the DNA TGTGCCAGCAGCTTTATCGGGACAGGGACCCTCCAAGAGACCCAGTACTTC. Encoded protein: CASSFIGTGTLQETQYF. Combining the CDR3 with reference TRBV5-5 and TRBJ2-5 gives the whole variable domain DAGVTQSPTHLIKTRGQQVTLRCSPISGHKSVSWYQQVLGQGPQFIFQYYEKEERGRGNFPDRFSARQFPNYSSELNVNALLLGDSALYLCASSFIGTGTLQETQYFGPGTRLLVL.

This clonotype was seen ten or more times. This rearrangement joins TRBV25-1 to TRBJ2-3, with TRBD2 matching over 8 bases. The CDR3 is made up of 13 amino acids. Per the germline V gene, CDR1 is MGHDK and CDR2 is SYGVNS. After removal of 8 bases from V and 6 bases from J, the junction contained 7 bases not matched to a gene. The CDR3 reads CASVGGVVDTQYF. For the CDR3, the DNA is TGTGCCAGCGTCGGGGGGGTCGTCGATACGCAGTATTTT.

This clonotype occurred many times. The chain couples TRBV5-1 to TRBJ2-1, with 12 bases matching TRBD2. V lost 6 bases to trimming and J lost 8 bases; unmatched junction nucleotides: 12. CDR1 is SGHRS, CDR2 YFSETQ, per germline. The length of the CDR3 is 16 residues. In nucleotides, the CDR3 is TGCGCCAGCACCCTGGGCCCTAGCGGGGGGGCCTATGAGCAGTTCTTC. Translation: CASTLGPSGGAYEQFF.

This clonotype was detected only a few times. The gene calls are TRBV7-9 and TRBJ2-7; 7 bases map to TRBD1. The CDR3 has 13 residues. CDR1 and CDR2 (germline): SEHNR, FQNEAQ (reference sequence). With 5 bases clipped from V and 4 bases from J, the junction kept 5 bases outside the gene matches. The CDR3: CASSERQGYEQYF. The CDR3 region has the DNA TGTGCCAGCAGCGAACGACAGGGTTACGAGCAGTACTTC.

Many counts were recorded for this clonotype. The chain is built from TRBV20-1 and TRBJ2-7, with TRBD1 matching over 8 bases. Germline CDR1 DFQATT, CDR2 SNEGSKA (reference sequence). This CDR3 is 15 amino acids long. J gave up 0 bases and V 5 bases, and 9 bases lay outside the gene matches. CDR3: CSAPRTGKSSYEQYF. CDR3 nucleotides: TGCAGTGCTCCTCGGACAGGGAAAAGCTCCTACGAGCAGTACTTC.

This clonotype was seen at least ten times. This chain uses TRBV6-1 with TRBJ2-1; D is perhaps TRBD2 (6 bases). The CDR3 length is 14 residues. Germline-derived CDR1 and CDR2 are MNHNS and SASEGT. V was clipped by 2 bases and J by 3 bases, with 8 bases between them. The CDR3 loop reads CASSEWRGYNEQFF. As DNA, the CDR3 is TGTGCCAGCAGTGAATGGAGGGGCTACAATGAGCAGTTCTTC.

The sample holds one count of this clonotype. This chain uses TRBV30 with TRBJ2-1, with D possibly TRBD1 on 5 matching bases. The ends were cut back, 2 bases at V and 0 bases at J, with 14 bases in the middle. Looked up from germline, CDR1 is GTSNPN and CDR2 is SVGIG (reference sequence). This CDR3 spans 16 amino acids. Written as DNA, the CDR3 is TGTGCCTGGAGTCCCCTAGACAGTCCCTCCTACAATGAGCAGTTCTTC. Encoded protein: CAWSPLDSPSYNEQFF.

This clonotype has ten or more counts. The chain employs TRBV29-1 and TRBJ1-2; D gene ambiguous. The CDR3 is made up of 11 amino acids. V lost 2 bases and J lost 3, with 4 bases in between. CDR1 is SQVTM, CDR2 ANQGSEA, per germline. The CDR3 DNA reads TGCAGCGTTGAACGAGACTATGGCTACACCTTC. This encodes CSVERDYGYTF.

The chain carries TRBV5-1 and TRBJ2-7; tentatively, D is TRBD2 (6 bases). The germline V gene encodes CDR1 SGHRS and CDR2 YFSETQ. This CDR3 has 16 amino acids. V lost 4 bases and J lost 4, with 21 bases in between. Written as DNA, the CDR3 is TGCGCCAGCAGCAAGGAACCGGGTCCCGGACTATACGAGCAGTACTTC. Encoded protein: CASSKEPGPGLYEQYF.

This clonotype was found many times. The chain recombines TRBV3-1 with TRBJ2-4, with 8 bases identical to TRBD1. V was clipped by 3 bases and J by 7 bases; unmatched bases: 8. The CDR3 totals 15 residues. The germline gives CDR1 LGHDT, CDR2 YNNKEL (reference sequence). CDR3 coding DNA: TGTGCCAGCAGCCAGGAAGGGACAGGAATTAACATTCAGTACTTC. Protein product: CASSQEGTGINIQYF.

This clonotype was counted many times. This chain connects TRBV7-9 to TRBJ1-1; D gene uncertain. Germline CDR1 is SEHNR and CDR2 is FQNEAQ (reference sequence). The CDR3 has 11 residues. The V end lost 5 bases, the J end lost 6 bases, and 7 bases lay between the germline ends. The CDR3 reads CASSPSPEAFF. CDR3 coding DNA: TGTGCCAGCAGCCCGTCGCCTGAAGCTTTCTTT.

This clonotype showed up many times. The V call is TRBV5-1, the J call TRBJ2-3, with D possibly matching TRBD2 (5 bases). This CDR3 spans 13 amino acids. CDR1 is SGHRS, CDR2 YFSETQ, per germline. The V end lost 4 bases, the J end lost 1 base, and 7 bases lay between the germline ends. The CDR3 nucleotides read TGCGCCAGCAGCAGGACTGGCACAGATACGCAGTATTTT. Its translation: CASSRTGTDTQYF.

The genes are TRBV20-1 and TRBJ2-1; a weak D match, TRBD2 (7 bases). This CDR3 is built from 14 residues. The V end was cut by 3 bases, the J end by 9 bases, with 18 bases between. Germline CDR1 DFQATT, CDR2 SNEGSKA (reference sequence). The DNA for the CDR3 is TGCAGTGCTAGTATCTATGGGGGGGCCTGTGAGCAGTTCTTC. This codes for CSASIYGGACEQFF.

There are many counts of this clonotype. CDR3 in amino acids: CASSQESRGGLQETQYF. The CDR3 DNA reads TGTGCCAGCAGCCAAGAATCGAGGGGGGGCCTACAAGAGACCCAGTACTTC. The chain couples TRBV4-2 to TRBJ2-5; D is possibly TRBD2 (7 bases). CDR1 and CDR2 (germline): LGHNA, YNFKEQ. Trimming took 0 bases from V and 2 from J, leaving 16 bases between them. The CDR3 sequence is 17 residues long.

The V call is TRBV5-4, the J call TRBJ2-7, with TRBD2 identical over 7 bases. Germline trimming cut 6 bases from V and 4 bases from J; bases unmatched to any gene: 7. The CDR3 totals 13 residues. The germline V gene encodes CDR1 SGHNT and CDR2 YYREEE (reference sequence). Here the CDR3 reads CASTWEGKYEQYF. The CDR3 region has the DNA TGTGCCAGCACCTGGGAGGGGAAGTACGAGCAGTACTTC.

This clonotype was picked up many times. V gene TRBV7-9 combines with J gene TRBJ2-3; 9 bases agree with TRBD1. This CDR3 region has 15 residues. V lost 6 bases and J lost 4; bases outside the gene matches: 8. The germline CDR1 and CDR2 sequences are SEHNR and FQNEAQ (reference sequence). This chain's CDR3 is CASSHRDRDPDTQYF. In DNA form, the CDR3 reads TGTGCCAGCAGTCACCGGGACAGGGATCCAGATACGCAGTATTTT.

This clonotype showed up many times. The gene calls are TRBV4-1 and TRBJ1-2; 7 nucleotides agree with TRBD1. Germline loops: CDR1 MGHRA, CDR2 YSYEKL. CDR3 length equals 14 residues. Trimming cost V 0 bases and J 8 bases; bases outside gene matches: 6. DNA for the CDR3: TGCGCCAGCAGCCAAGATGGGAGGGACAGAGGCTACACCTTC. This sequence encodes CASSQDGRDRGYTF.

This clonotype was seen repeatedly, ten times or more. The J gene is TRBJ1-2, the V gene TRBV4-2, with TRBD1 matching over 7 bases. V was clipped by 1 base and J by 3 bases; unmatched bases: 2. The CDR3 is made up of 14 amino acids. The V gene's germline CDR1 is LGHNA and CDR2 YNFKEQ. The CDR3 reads CASSQVGQYYGYTF. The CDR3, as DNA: TGTGCCAGCAGCCAAGTGGGACAGTACTATGGCTACACCTTC.

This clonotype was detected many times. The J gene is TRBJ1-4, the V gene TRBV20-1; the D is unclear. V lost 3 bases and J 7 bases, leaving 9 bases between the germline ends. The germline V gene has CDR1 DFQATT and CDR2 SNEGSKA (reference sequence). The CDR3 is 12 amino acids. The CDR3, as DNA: TGCAGTGCTAGGGCTCAGTCTGAAAAACTGTTTTTT. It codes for CSARAQSEKLFF.

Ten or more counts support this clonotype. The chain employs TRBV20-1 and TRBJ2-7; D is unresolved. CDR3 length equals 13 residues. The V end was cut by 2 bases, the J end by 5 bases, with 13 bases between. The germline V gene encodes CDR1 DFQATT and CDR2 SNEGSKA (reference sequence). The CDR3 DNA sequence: TGCAGTGCTAGAAGACCGTCTTCGGACGAGCAGTACTTC. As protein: CSARRPSSDEQYF.

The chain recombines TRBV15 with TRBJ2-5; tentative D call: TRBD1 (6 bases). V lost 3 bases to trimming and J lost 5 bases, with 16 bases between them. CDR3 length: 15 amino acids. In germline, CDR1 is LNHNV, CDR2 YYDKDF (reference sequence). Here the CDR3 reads CATSSRTVITETQYF. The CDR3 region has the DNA TGTGCCACCAGCAGCCGGACAGTTATCACGGAGACCCAGTACTTC.

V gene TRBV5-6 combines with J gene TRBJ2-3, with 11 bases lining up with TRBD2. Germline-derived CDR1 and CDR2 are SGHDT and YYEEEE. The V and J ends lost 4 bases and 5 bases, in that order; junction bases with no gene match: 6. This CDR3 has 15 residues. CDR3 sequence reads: CASSPGLAAEDTQYF. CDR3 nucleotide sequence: TGTGCCAGCAGCCCGGGACTAGCGGCGGAAGATACGCAGTATTTT.

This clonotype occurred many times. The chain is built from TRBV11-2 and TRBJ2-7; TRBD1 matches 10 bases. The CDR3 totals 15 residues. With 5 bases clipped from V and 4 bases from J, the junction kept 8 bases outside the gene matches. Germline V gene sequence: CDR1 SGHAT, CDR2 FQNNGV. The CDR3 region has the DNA TGTGCCAGCAGCCGTGGGACAGGGGCCATTTACGAGCAGTACTTC. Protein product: CASSRGTGAIYEQYF.

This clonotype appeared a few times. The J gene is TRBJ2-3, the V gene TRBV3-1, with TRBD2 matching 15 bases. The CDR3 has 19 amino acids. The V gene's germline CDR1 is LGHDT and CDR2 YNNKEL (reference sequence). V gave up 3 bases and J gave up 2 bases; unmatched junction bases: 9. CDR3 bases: TGTGCCAGCAGCCAGATCGGGACTAGCGGGGGGCTAGTCACAGATACGCAGTATTTT. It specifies CASSQIGTSGGLVTDTQYF.